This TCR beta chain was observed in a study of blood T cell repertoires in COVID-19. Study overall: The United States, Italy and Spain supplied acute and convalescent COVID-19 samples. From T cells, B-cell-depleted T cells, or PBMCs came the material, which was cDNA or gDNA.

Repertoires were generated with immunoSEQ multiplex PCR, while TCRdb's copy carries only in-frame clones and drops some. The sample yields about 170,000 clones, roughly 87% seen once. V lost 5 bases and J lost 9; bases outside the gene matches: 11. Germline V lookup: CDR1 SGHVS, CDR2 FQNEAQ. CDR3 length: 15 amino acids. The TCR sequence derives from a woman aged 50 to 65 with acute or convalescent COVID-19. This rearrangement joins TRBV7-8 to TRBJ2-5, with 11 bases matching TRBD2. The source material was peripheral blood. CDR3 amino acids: CASSPRPGLADSQYF. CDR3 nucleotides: TGTGCCAGCAGCCCACGGCCGGGACTAGCGGATTCCCAGTACTTC.